This T cell receptor beta chain was captured in a study of post-analysis software for immune sequencing data (dated by TCRdb to between 2014 and 2017). About the investigation overall: Recorded disease courses included relapsing-remitting, secondary progressive and progressive-relapsing multiple sclerosis, with some patients lacking subtype annotation. A subset of samples was prepared in parallel using single-end sample barcoding, then pooled and co-amplified after Illumina adapter ligation. The patient repertoires were set against roughly eleven previously published healthy control repertoires from donors whose ages ranged from 6 to 25 years.

Details on this clonotype: This clone's antigen is unknown. There are no base qualities to consult, and no much larger clone falls within one base.

Paper-wide results and their limitations: The multiple sclerosis patient group was slightly younger than the control group. When samples were clustered directly using the F measure, samples prepared in the same batch co-clustered strongly, which prompted a batch-effect correction. Compared with controls, multiple sclerosis patients had significantly lower normalized Chao1 diversity, a finding suggesting substantial peripheral T-cell clonal expansion. Significantly higher frequencies in patients than in controls were found for roughly 5 TRBV segments, including TRBV5-6, TRBV5-1 and TRBV20-1.

Per the germline V gene, SGHRS is the CDR1 and YFSETQ is the CDR2. Counted from cysteine to phenylalanine, this CDR3 has 14 amino acids. Just the 42-base CDR3 DNA is kept, in frame starting at base 1. The V end gives up 3 bases and the J end 6 bases, leaving 7 bases in the junction not matched to a gene. To demonstrate the VDJtools post-analysis software, the study profiled TCR beta repertoires from the peripheral blood of about 13 young patients with multiple sclerosis. The patients with multiple sclerosis were children and adolescents between 6 and 15 years of age. Preparation of the library involved PCR. The instrument was an Illumina HiSeq 2500. To reduce PCR and sequencing biases, unique molecular identifiers were incorporated into the TCR beta cDNA libraries. Approximately 500,000 cDNA molecules were obtained for every 1 to 10 million input T cells, so each molecule roughly corresponded to one T cell. The patient libraries were prepared and sequenced with the same protocol used for the earlier healthy control dataset. Within a given batch, samples were prepared together, multiplexed and sequenced on the same HiSeq lane. Per the original workflow: Raw barcoded reads were processed with MIGEC, discarding single-read molecular identifier groups before consensus assembly and CDR3 extraction. Clonotype tables were post-analysed with VDJtools, and diversity was normalized by down-sampling all datasets to the smallest sample size. In repertoire overlap clustering, CDR3 amino acid sequences, but not nucleotide sequences, were matched to correct batch-related cross-sample contamination. TCRdb passed the public sequencing reads through fastp at Q25 and MiXCR, retaining productive beta sequences. CDR3 protein sequences are deduplicated, and each keeps its most common genes and DNA. TCRdb, rather than the study authors, made the V and J calls. The sample has about 400,000 distinct CDR3 sequences on record, about a third of them singletons. The ten largest clones take up 10% to 15% of the sample.

Sequencing was done on a sample of blood. The TCR was taken from a girl between 10 and 17 years old with multiple sclerosis. Recombination linked TRBV5-1 to TRBJ2-7; TRBD1 agrees with 9 junctional bases. CDR3 loop: CASSWPGQGTEQYF. The nucleotides are TGCGCCAGCAGCTGGCCGGGACAGGGCACCGAGCAGTACTTC.